The 23 T cell receptor beta chains below come from one sample, sequenced in a study of blood T cell repertoires in COVID-19 (dated by TCRdb to the early 2020s). The method behind the library was the immunoSEQ multiplex PCR assay. The clones in this table, taken by TCRdb from immuneACCESS, are in-frame only. Not every clone is retained; where verified, under half of the shortfall comes from an unresolved V gene, and the cause of the rest is unknown. In this sample the table shows 25,000 to 35,000 clones, 87% of which occur a single time. The ten most abundant clones make up around 5% of the sample. The specimen sequenced was peripheral blood. The receptors were gathered from a man aged 55 to 70 with active COVID-19.

The V gene is TRBV5-1, the J gene TRBJ1-2, with D perhaps TRBD1 (6 bases). Germline lookup yields CDR1 SGHRS and CDR2 YFSETQ. The V end lost 4 bases, the J end lost 4 bases, and 14 bases lay between the germline ends. The CDR3 is 14 amino acids. CDR3 amino acids: CASSPNTGSYGYTF. CDR3 sequence (DNA): TGCGCCAGCAGCCCGAATACAGGGAGCTATGGCTACACCTTC.

The CDR3, as DNA: TGCGCCAGCAGCCGCGTTGGGGGACAGGTATCACTTAATGAAAAACTGTTTTTT. It translates to CASSRVGGQVSLNEKLFF. The chain combines TRBV4-1 with TRBJ1-4, with TRBD1 matching over 8 bases. Trimming took 4 bases from V and 4 from J; bases not matched to a gene: 14. Per germline, CDR1 MGHRA and CDR2 YSYEKL. This CDR3 has 18 amino acids.

This chain joins TRBV6-5 and TRBJ1-1; the D is unclear. There are 12 residues in the CDR3. V lost 5 bases, J lost 5 bases, and 9 bases lay in between. Per the germline V gene, CDR1 is MNHEY and CDR2 is SVGAGI. CDR3 nucleotide sequence: TGTGCCAGCAGTAATCTACAGACTGAAGCTTTCTTT. Its translation: CASSNLQTEAFF.

The chain couples TRBV3-1 (or the pseudogene TRBV3-2) to TRBJ1-5; D is unresolved. The germline V gene encodes CDR1 LGHDT and CDR2 YNNKEL (reference sequence). The length of the CDR3 is 13 residues. Trimming shortened V by 0 bases and J by 4 bases, and 4 bases separated the two germline ends. The CDR3 nucleotides are TGTGCCAGCAGCCAAGACAGGAATCAGCCCCAGCATTTT. Amino acid sequence: CASSQDRNQPQHF.

The V call is TRBV6-5, the J call TRBJ2-1; 7 nucleotides agree with TRBD1. The CDR3 has 15 amino acids. Losses at the gene ends were 10 bases for V and 3 bases for J; bases not matched to a gene: 12. Germline CDR1 and CDR2: MNHEY and SVGAGI. The CDR3 sequence: CATETFGQDYNEQFF. DNA of the CDR3: TGTGCCACCGAGACTTTTGGACAGGACTACAATGAGCAGTTCTTC.

The chain uses TRBV21-1 and TRBJ2-7; the table's D call, TRBD2, has no DNA check behind it. TRBV21-1 is classified as a pseudogene. The CDR3 covers 14 residues. CDR3 amino acids: CATDMWLDLYEQYF. CDR3 in DNA: TGTGCCACCGATATGTGGCTAGACCTCTACGAGCAGTACTTC.

The chain carries TRBV2 and TRBJ1-1; D perhaps matches TRBD1 (5 bases). The germline V gene has CDR1 SNHLY and CDR2 FYNNEI. CDR3 length equals 14 residues. The V and J ends lost 6 bases and 0 bases respectively, with 11 bases between them. This chain's CDR3 is CASRRQSVNTEAFF. The CDR3 bases are TGTGCCAGCAGGCGACAGTCGGTGAACACTGAAGCTTTCTTT.

The V call is TRBV3-1 (or the pseudogene TRBV3-2), the J call TRBJ2-5, with 8 bases matching TRBD2. V lost 0 bases, J lost 1 base, and 13 bases stayed unmatched. Germline CDR1 is LGHDT and CDR2 is YNNKEL (reference sequence). The CDR3 is 19 residues long. The CDR3 nucleotides are TGTGCCAGCAGCCAAGATCAGAGGGCGGGGGGCCACTTCCAAGAGACCCAGTACTTC. Its translation is CASSQDQRAGGHFQETQYF.

In DNA, the CDR3 is TGTGCCAGCAGCCTCAGGGGAGCAAACACTGAAGCTTTCTTT. Amino acid sequence: CASSLRGANTEAFF. This chain uses TRBV14 with TRBJ1-1; TRBD1 might be the D (6 bases). The CDR3 is 14 residues long. Looked up from germline, CDR1 is SGHDN and CDR2 is FVKESK. V dropped 4 bases and J dropped 2 bases, with 11 bases sitting between them.

This rearrangement joins TRBV5-8 to TRBJ2-3; tentative D call: TRBD1 (6 bases). The CDR3 consists of 16 residues. V was trimmed by 5 bases and J by 2 bases, leaving 18 bases between them. The germline V gene encodes CDR1 SGHTS and CDR2 YDEGEE. CDR3 sequence reads: CASSSRTSGDTDTQYF. In DNA form, the CDR3 reads TGTGCCAGCAGTTCTCGGACGTCAGGGGACACAGATACGCAGTATTTT. Supplemented by reference TRBV5-8 and TRBJ2-3, the full variable domain reads EAGVTQSPTHLIKTRGQQATLRCSPISGHTSVYWYQQALGLGLQFLLWYDEGEERNRGNFPPRFSGRQFPNYSSELNVNALELEDSALYLCASSSRTSGDTDTQYFGPGTRLTVL.

V and J are TRBV19 and TRBJ1-1, with a tentative D call TRBD1 (6 bases). Germline values: CDR1 LNHDA, CDR2 SQIVND (reference sequence). The CDR3 length is 13 residues. Trimming shortened V by 6 bases and J by 4 bases, and 12 bases separated the two germline ends. CDR3 in amino acids: CASRSRGFTEAFF. For the CDR3, the DNA is TGTGCCAGTAGGAGCAGGGGTTTCACTGAAGCTTTCTTT.

The rearrangement links TRBV2 to TRBJ2-7; TRBD2 might be the D (6 bases). From germline, CDR1 is SNHLY and CDR2 FYNNEI. This CDR3 comprises 14 residues. Trimming removed 3 bases from V and 6 bases from J, with 15 bases in between. DNA for the CDR3: TGTGCCAGCAGTGAGAGGGACTTCCCGACCGAGCAGTACTTC. It encodes CASSERDFPTEQYF.

This chain joins TRBV6-5 and TRBJ2-3; 13 bases align to TRBD2. The CDR3 covers 14 residues. J was trimmed by 4 bases and V by 10 bases; bases with no gene match: 5. Germline lookup yields CDR1 MNHEY and CDR2 SVGAGI. The CDR3 coding sequence is TGTGCCACAACACTAGCGGGGGGGCCAGATACGCAGTATTTT. Translating gives CATTLAGGPDTQYF.

The sample holds one count of this clone. This chain connects TRBV18 to TRBJ2-3, with a weak D call TRBD1 (5 bases). CDR1 and CDR2 (germline): KGHSH, LQKENI. V was shortened by 0 bases and J by 3 bases, with 13 bases between the two germline ends. The CDR3 length is 16 residues. The CDR3 sequence is CASSPPSGWVTDTQYF. The CDR3 DNA sequence: TGTGCCAGCTCACCACCCTCAGGGTGGGTTACAGATACGCAGTATTTT.

The chain carries TRBV3-1 (or the pseudogene TRBV3-2) and TRBJ2-7, with a tentative D call TRBD1 (7 bases). CDR1 is LGHDT and CDR2 is YNNKEL in the germline V gene (reference sequence). V was cut by 6 bases and J by 4 bases, with 22 bases left in between. The CDR3 loop spans 16 amino acids. CDR3 coding DNA: TGTGCCAGCAGACGGGGTTTGAGGGGGCGGGATTACGAGCAGTACTTC. It translates to CASRRGLRGRDYEQYF.

This sequence joins TRBV5-1 and TRBJ1-3, with TRBD1 matching over 8 bases. This CDR3 is 14 amino acids long. J lost 3 bases, V lost 6 bases, and 5 bases had no gene match. In germline, CDR1 is SGHRS, CDR2 YFSETQ. As DNA, the CDR3 is TGCGCCAGCACCCAGGGGGCGGATGGAAACACCATATATTTT. Translated: CASTQGADGNTIYF.

This clone showed up just once. CDR3 sequence reads: CATSREWGGYEQYF. CDR3 DNA sequence: TGTGCCACCAGCAGAGAGTGGGGAGGGTACGAGCAGTACTTC. The chain employs TRBV15 and TRBJ2-7; 7 nucleotides match TRBD2. There are 14 residues in the CDR3. After removal of 0 bases from V and 4 bases from J, the junction contained 3 bases not matched to a gene. Looked up from germline, CDR1 is LNHNV and CDR2 is YYDKDF (reference sequence).

The chain recombines TRBV3-1 (or the pseudogene TRBV3-2) with TRBJ2-1; TRBD2 matches at 15 bases. CDR1 is LGHDT, CDR2 YNNKEL, per germline (reference sequence). The J segment lost 0 bases and the V segment lost 0 bases, leaving 6 bases of the junction unmatched. The CDR3 is 20 amino acids. CDR3 protein: CASSQDRGLAGGSSYNEQFF. The CDR3 DNA follows: TGTGCCAGCAGCCAAGATAGGGGACTAGCGGGGGGTAGCTCCTACAATGAGCAGTTCTTC.

J is TRBJ2-2 and V is TRBV12-3 or TRBV12-4; no clear D gene. V was pared by 6 bases and J by 5 bases, with 7 bases between. This CDR3 is 12 amino acids long. CDR3 region: CASSPLTGELFF. CDR3 coding DNA: TGTGCCAGCAGCCCTTTGACCGGGGAGCTGTTTTTT.

This clone was seen only a few times. The V call is TRBV19, the J call TRBJ1-2; TRBD1 might be the D (6 bases). Trimming removed 8 bases at V and 2 bases at J, with 18 bases between. The CDR3 consists of 15 residues. The germline V gene encodes CDR1 LNHDA and CDR2 SQIVND (reference sequence). The CDR3, as DNA: TGTGCCAGTCTCCAGGCCGGGACAACCAACTATGGCTACACCTTC. Its translation: CASLQAGTTNYGYTF.

The chain joins TRBV14 to TRBJ1-2, with TRBD1 matching over 10 bases. The germline CDR1 and CDR2 sequences are SGHDN and FVKESK. This CDR3 region has 14 residues. V shed 5 bases, J shed 5 bases, and the junction held 5 bases outside the gene matches. The CDR3 region is CASSEDRGKYGYTF. The CDR3 bases are TGTGCCAGCAGCGAGGACAGGGGGAAGTATGGCTACACCTTC.

The chain couples TRBV2 to TRBJ2-7; TRBD1 matches 12 bases. The CDR3 length is 14 residues. The junction had 8 bases not matched to a gene; V was cut back by 10 bases and J by 4 bases. CDR1 and CDR2 from the germline V gene are SNHLY and FYNNEI. The CDR3 DNA sequence: TGTGCCACCCGCCGGGACAGGGGGCCGTACGAGCAGTACTTC. Amino acids: CATRRDRGPYEQYF.

The chain links TRBV25-1 to TRBJ1-2; D is possibly TRBD1 (6 bases). CDR1 MGHDK and CDR2 SYGVNS come from the germline V gene. V lost 6 bases and J lost 7, with 15 bases in between. CDR3 size: 13 residues. This CDR3 is CASRKGGDAGYTF. As DNA, the CDR3 is TGTGCCAGCAGAAAAGGGGGGGACGCTGGCTACACCTTC.